This T cell receptor (beta chain) was sequenced during a study of T-cell memory formation after mild COVID-19. Study conclusions and caveats: Pre-infection memory harbored some responding clones, suggesting cross-reactive memory joined. Contracting clones, day 15 to 85, had balanced CD4/CD8, and later expanders favored CD4+. CD4+ contracting clones were mainly CM and EM; CD8+ ones, EMRA.

The V segment lost 9 bases and the J segment 0 bases; nucleotides outside the gene matches: 1. Germline CDR1 and CDR2: ENHRY and SYGVKD. The CDR3 is made up of 13 amino acids. TCR alpha and TCR beta cDNA libraries carrying sample barcodes and UMIs were produced by 5'RACE using constant-segment primers. One entry per CDR3 protein, called by TCRdb with MiXCR from the 5' RACE reads. The sample records tens of thousands of distinct CDR3 sequences, 6% to 9.5% being singletons. In this sample, this clonotype turned up many times. Its antigen is unidentified. The V call is TRBV10-3, the J call TRBJ2-3; 9 nucleotides line up with TRBD1. Sequenced: PBMCs or a T cell subset sorted from them (not recorded which). The clonotype was recovered from an adult woman who had mild COVID-19 (a few samples of this study predate the infection). Cell type and time point are not known. CDR3 sequence (DNA): TGTGCCATAGGGACAGGGAGCACAGATACGCAGTATTTT. This codes for CAIGTGSTDTQYF.